This T cell receptor (beta chain) was identified in a study of cytomegalovirus exposure and HLA in healthy donors. Study-wide results and caveats: According to a subsequent analysis, TCR clusters identified in the first cohort showed a tendency to co-occur across the roughly 120 validation repertoires.

The CDR3 extends over 15 amino acids. Trimming stripped 4 bases from V and 4 bases from J, with 17 bases between. From germline, CDR1 is SGDLS and CDR2 YYNGEE. For this clone: As yet, its antigen is unknown.

Separate from the 666-subject first cohort was the approximately 120-subject validation cohort, to which the donors belonged. Profiling relied on immunoSEQ multiplex PCR, and the TCRdb table lists in-frame clones only, not all of them. The sample records roughly 130,000 clones, roughly 90% being singletons. The TCR sequence derives from a man younger than 40 in good health and CMV-seronegative. The V and J genes are TRBV9 and TRBJ1-2, with D tentatively TRBD1 (6 bases). The sequenced sample consisted of PBMCs. The CDR3 here is CASSPDSGYTYGYTF. In DNA, the CDR3 is TGTGCCAGCAGCCCGGACAGCGGATATACCTATGGCTACACCTTC.